This T cell receptor (beta chain) was captured in a study of blood T cell repertoires in COVID-19. Study background: The origin of the acute and convalescent COVID-19 samples was the United States, Italy and Spain. PBMCs, B-cell-depleted T cells, or T cells were the source of the cDNA or gDNA that made up the material.

Per the authors' pipeline: Reference gene primer amplification in the assay estimated nucleated cell counts. Clones were sequenced by immunoSEQ multiplex PCR, and TCRdb holds only the in-frame ones, with some missing. V, J and clone size are taken as reported in that table, and D and trimming were inferred from the DNA itself. Among almost 250,000 clones, around 86% were seen once, and the ten largest hold roughly 5.2%. In Seattle, patients joined the study during active infection and were tracked longitudinally. Germline CDR1 is MNHNS and CDR2 is SASEGT. V was clipped by 1 base and J by 9 bases, with 10 bases between them. This CDR3 region has 14 residues.

This TCR came from a woman older than 75 with COVID-19, enrolled during active disease. Sequenced material: peripheral blood. The rearrangement joins TRBV6-1 to TRBJ1-6; D gene uncertain. In nucleotides, the CDR3 is TGTGCCAGCAGTGAAGATTTCCCGTTTTCACCCCTCCACTTT. Its protein is CASSEDFPFSPLHF.